At least ten counts were recorded for the clone carrying this TCR beta chain. Its antigen is not identified. The sample comes from a study of T cells in Graves' hyperthyroidism and ophthalmopathy. The investigators amplified TCR beta CDR3 regions from RNA transcripts. With the HTBI primer set, the TCR CDR3 went through a first round of RT-PCR. Via MiXCR, TCRdb re-called the multiplex PCR reads, giving one row per CDR3 protein. The data contain about half a million distinct CDR3 sequences, approximately 25% of them singletons. Orbital computed tomography, thyroid ultrasound, serum thyroxine and TRAb, and clinical symptoms together informed the diagnoses. General study findings and limits: A model using 13 V-J features told ophthalmopathy apart from stable hyperthyroidism.

The sequence derives from a woman aged 25-40 years with Graves' ophthalmopathy. Sequences were obtained from blood.

Here the CDR3 reads CSVELQANTEAFF. CDR3 nucleotide sequence: TGCAGCGTTGAACTTCAGGCCAACACTGAAGCTTTCTTT. V and J are TRBV29-1 and TRBJ1-1; no reliable D call. This CDR3 has 13 residues. Per the germline V gene, CDR1 is SQVTM and CDR2 is ANQGSEA. V lost 2 bases and J 2 bases, leaving 9 bases between the germline ends.